A selection of T cell receptor beta chains follows, all from one sample in a study of vaccination effects on CD4 cells after COVID-19. The antigens for these receptors are not known. This table comes from immunoSEQ multiplex PCR, and its TCRdb copy is limited to in-frame clones, with some not included. The sample contains tens of thousands of clones, about two thirds of which appear only once. The sequenced sample was CD4+ T cells from PBMCs cultured without peptide, obtained after COVID-19 vaccination. The receptor set was obtained from a human donor who received a COVID-19 vaccine. Each CDR3 is given with its conserved first and last residue. The D gene is left open where the match is weak. Size is stated for part of the rows, as once, few or many counts, or as a class when the clone is expanded.

j_call: TRBJ1-1
d_call: TRBD1
clone_size: few
v_call: TRBV5-4
cdr3_nt: TGTGCCAGCAGTCGGTTACAGGGGGCGGGCGACACTGAAGCTTTCTTT
cdr3_aa: CASSRLQGAGDTEAFF

j_call: TRBJ2-2
d_call: -
clone_size: few
v_call: TRBV6-1
cdr3_nt: TGTGCCAGCAGTGAATGGGGCGAGACCGGGGAGCTGTTTTTT
cdr3_aa: CASSEWGETGELFF

j_call: TRBJ1-5
d_call: TRBD1
clone_size: -
v_call: TRBV27
cdr3_nt: TGTGCCAGCAGTTTATCGGGGGGACAGGGCGAGGGTCAGCCCCAGCATTTT
cdr3_aa: CASSLSGGQGEGQPQHF

j_call: TRBJ2-5
d_call: -
clone_size: -
v_call: TRBV6-5
cdr3_nt: TGTGCCAGCAGTTTGGGACGGAAACAAGAGACCCAGTACTTC
cdr3_aa: CASSLGRKQETQYF

j_call: TRBJ2-3
d_call: -
clone_size: -
v_call: TRBV6-5
cdr3_nt: TGTGCCAGCTGCTTTCTGGGCACAGATACGCAGTATTTT
cdr3_aa: CASCFLGTDTQYF

j_call: TRBJ2-6
d_call: -
clone_size: once
v_call: TRBV4-1
cdr3_nt: TGCGCCAGCAGCCGAGGACGGACCGAGAGCTCTGGGGCCAACGTCCTGACTTTC
cdr3_aa: CASSRGRTESSGANVLTF

j_call: TRBJ2-1
d_call: TRBD1
clone_size: -
v_call: TRBV5-1
cdr3_nt: TGCGCCAGCAGCGGGGGACAGAAAACCAATGAGCAGTTCTTC
cdr3_aa: CASSGGQKTNEQFF

j_call: TRBJ2-6
d_call: TRBD1
clone_size: -
v_call: TRBV19
cdr3_nt: TGTGCCAGTAGTGTGACAGGGGCCTACTCTGGGGCCAACGTCCTGACTTTC
cdr3_aa: CASSVTGAYSGANVLTF

j_call: TRBJ1-2
d_call: -
clone_size: few
v_call: TRBV2
cdr3_nt: TGTGCCAGCAGTGAAAGCACCTATGGCTACACCTTC
cdr3_aa: CASSESTYGYTF

j_call: TRBJ1-4
d_call: -
clone_size: -
v_call: TRBV6-5
cdr3_nt: TGTGCCAGCAGGAGGAGTAATGAAAAACTGTTTTTT
cdr3_aa: CASRRSNEKLFF

j_call: TRBJ2-7
d_call: -
clone_size: few
v_call: TRBV4-1
cdr3_nt: TGCGCCAGCAGCCAAGGTTCGGCCAGGGGCCCCAAGGAGCAGTACTTC
cdr3_aa: CASSQGSARGPKEQYF

j_call: TRBJ2-1
d_call: TRBD2
clone_size: -
v_call: TRBV19
cdr3_nt: TGTGCCAGTAGTATGGGAGGGACTAGCGGCTACAATGAGCAGTTCTTC
cdr3_aa: CASSMGGTSGYNEQFF

j_call: TRBJ1-2
d_call: TRBD1
clone_size: -
v_call: TRBV7-8
cdr3_nt: TGTGCCAGCAGCTTTACCCTCGGCGGGCAGGGGGCATCCTATGGCTACACCTTC
cdr3_aa: CASSFTLGGQGASYGYTF

j_call: TRBJ1-6
d_call: -
clone_size: few
v_call: TRBV30
cdr3_nt: TGTGCCTGGAGTGGTAGTGAACCCCTCCACTTT
cdr3_aa: CAWSGSEPLHF

j_call: TRBJ1-2
d_call: TRBD1
clone_size: -
v_call: TRBV10-3
cdr3_nt: TGTGCCATCAGTGAGGGGACAGGGACTATTAACTATGGCTACACCTTC
cdr3_aa: CAISEGTGTINYGYTF

j_call: TRBJ2-1
d_call: TRBD2
clone_size: -
v_call: TRBV12-5
cdr3_nt: TGTGCTAGTGCCAAACTAGCGGGAGACAATGAGCAGTTCTTC
cdr3_aa: CASAKLAGDNEQFF

j_call: TRBJ1-3
d_call: -
clone_size: once
v_call: TRBV7-6
cdr3_nt: TGTGCCAGCAGCTTATCGCCCGGGGGTTTAGTGGGAAACACCATATATTTT
cdr3_aa: CASSLSPGGLVGNTIYF

j_call: TRBJ2-7
d_call: TRBD2
clone_size: -
v_call: TRBV7-2
cdr3_nt: TGTGCCAGCAGCTTACAGGTGGGGGGGACCTACGAGCAGTACTTC
cdr3_aa: CASSLQVGGTYEQYF

j_call: TRBJ2-1
d_call: TRBD1
clone_size: -
v_call: TRBV7-7
cdr3_nt: TGTGCCAGCAGCGTAGGGACAGGGAGCATTGACAATGAGCAGTTCTTC
cdr3_aa: CASSVGTGSIDNEQFF

j_call: TRBJ1-5
d_call: -
clone_size: few
v_call: TRBV25-1
cdr3_nt: TGTGCCAGCAGTGATCTAAATAGCAATCAGCCCCAGCATTTT
cdr3_aa: CASSDLNSNQPQHF

j_call: TRBJ1-1
d_call: TRBD1
clone_size: -
v_call: TRBV18
cdr3_nt: TGTGCCAGCTCACAAGGACAGGGAGGGACTGAAGCTTTCTTT
cdr3_aa: CASSQGQGGTEAFF

j_call: TRBJ2-1
d_call: -
clone_size: -
v_call: TRBV12-3/TRBV12-4
cdr3_nt: TGTGCCAGCAGTTTAAAGGGATGGAATGAGCAGTTCTTC
cdr3_aa: CASSLKGWNEQFF